The T cell receptor beta chain under discussion was sequenced for a study of cytomegalovirus exposure and HLA in healthy donors. PCR employed 60 Vbeta and 13 Jbeta primers. This table comes from immunoSEQ multiplex PCR, and its TCRdb copy is limited to in-frame clones, with some not included. The sample records over 200,000 clones, around 80% being singletons. This clone was counted a single time. V gave up 1 base and J gave up 2 bases; unmatched junction bases: 2. The CDR3 totals 14 residues. Per germline, CDR1 SGDLS and CDR2 YYNGEE. The sample taken for sequencing was PBMCs. This sequence originates from a man aged 40-49 years in good health and CMV-seropositive. V gene TRBV9 combines with J gene TRBJ1-2; 7 bases agree with TRBD1. DNA of the CDR3: TGTGCCAGCAGCGTAAACAGGGGAAACTATGGCTACACCTTC. The encoded protein is CASSVNRGNYGYTF.